These T cell receptor beta chains were read from a single sample in a study of T cell repertoires in cytomegalovirus infection. The antigens of these receptors remain unknown. TCRdb used MiXCR to reprocess the reads, holding one entry per CDR3 protein. In the table there are about 700,000 distinct CDR3 sequences, around 32% of which are singletons. The starting material was cultured PBMCs, obtained from culture after CMV antigen stimulation. The origin of the receptors is a human donor in good health (CMV status not recorded). Some clones in this sample may be carry-over from other donors' samples. The conserved cysteine and the conserved F or W are not part of the CDR3 here. The order of the fields is V gene, CDR3 protein.

TRBV4-1 ASSLFLGALVRASTEAF
TRBV20-1 SATIGSNQPQH
TRBV7-2 ASSLVSGQAGAF
TRBV5-4 ASSLRPTLETQY
TRBV7-9 ASSLVAGGTTLGEQF
TRBV7-2 ASSQDRVRGYEQY
TRBV7-2 ANRKRGGSKEQY
TRBV7-9 ASSNIQETQY
TRBV6-1 ASSYRTGGVNEQF
TRBV6-2/TRBV6-3 ASSTDSHYEQY
TRBV15 ATSATGKFDEQF
TRBV11-3 ASSLEGQGSNNSPLH
TRBV19 ASSIGTSANEQY
TRBV7-8 ASSLATFGETQY
TRBV19 ASWALRGDTGELF
TRBV7-2 ASSPLAYEQY
TRBV4-3 ASSGRDSGNTIY
TRBV2 ASTPRGGGPDYEQF
TRBV7-2 ASSRQVTYEQY
TRBV18 ASRGQNSYEQY
TRBV20-1 SAAAPGRASPLH
TRBV7-6 ASSLAGRGLDGGYT
TRBV27 ASSLSTSGSNEQF
TRBV20-1 SASKTGYPYEQY
TRBV12-3/TRBV12-4 ASSFGDRGQSDTQY
TRBV7-9 ASSSGTSGRGSNTQY
TRBV6-2/TRBV6-3 ASDRQAFNQPQH
TRBV7-2 ASSLRGTGEEKLF
TRBV19 ASSRGYLDEQF
TRBV12-3/TRBV12-4 ASRDLNNEQF
TRBV6-1 ASSETGSYGSYEQY
TRBV6-5 ASSRQETDTQY
TRBV19 ASKAEGYEQY
TRBV12-3/TRBV12-4 ASTTSATKETQY
TRBV7-2 ASSLSRAEETQY
TRBV5-3 ASSSGVFQDSGNTIY
TRBV5-1 ASSHQDQYTDTQY
TRBV6-2/TRBV6-3 ASSSHSGRGNEQF
TRBV7-2 ASSLGWGSETQY
TRBV19 ASRTRTVGTSSYNEQF
TRBV10-3 AISELASGSYEQY
TRBV7-9 ASSSGSMTQY
TRBV4-1 ASSFRTSGPQETQY
TRBV6-6 ASSPGQGFHEQY
TRBV2 ASSARTTNYGYT
TRBV7-8 ATRRDTLTYEQY
TRBV28 ASSPDGRYNQPQH
TRBV10-3 ATTGTGDYEQY
TRBV29-1 SVEDLGPETQY